This is a list of T cell receptor beta chains from one sample in a study of early stage breast cancer tumors. Clones were sequenced by immunoSEQ multiplex PCR, and TCRdb holds only the in-frame ones, with some missing. The table shows fewer than 30,000 clones, with around 53% occurring only once. Sequences were obtained from breast tumor tissue. The receptor set was obtained from a person aged 50-59 years with breast cancer. The conserved cysteine and the conserved F or W are not part of the CDR3 here. Only part of the rows carry a size: once, few, many, or a class if the clone is expanded.

cdr3_aa,j_call,v_call,clone_size
ASSVLAVQETQY,TRBJ2-5,TRBV5-1,-
ASRIGTGRSCWRCNEKLF,TRBJ1-4,TRBV21-1,-
ASSSTGTGDGYT,TRBJ1-2,TRBV5-4,-
ASSLGDTTGANVLT,TRBJ2-6,TRBV5-1,-
ASSLSGTSGRLETQY,TRBJ2-5,TRBV7-9,-
ASSLGRTVQETQY,TRBJ2-5,TRBV18,-
AWAKTGASF,TRBJ1-1,TRBV30,few
ASRPGQADQPQH,TRBJ1-5,TRBV6-1,-
ASSLAGQAEGYT,TRBJ1-2,TRBV7-9,-
ASSIALAGGPNTDTQY,TRBJ2-3,TRBV19,-
ASSLGRGLIAKNIQY,TRBJ2-4,TRBV7-8,-
ASSRGVTGELF,TRBJ2-2,TRBV28,few
ASSLRGARPTNEKLF,TRBJ1-4,TRBV5-6,few
ASSAKDRNYGYT,TRBJ1-2,TRBV2,-
ASSAGVSYEQY,TRBJ2-7,TRBV5-1,-
ASTPQGGSYEQY,TRBJ2-7,TRBV11-1,few
ASSALEFAGYT,TRBJ1-2,TRBV6-1,-
ASSFLSGVGEQY,TRBJ2-7,TRBV7-3,-
ASSQNRGHGNQPQH,TRBJ1-5,TRBV5-8,-
SVEGLDRGYGYT,TRBJ1-2,TRBV29-1,-
ASSRLTEAF,TRBJ1-1,TRBV7-9,-
ASSLNSGISYNEQF,TRBJ2-1,TRBV11-1,once
ASSYSSWGRYEQY,TRBJ2-7,TRBV6-6,-
ASSWDRGNTEAF,TRBJ1-1,TRBV7-2,-
ASSLGPGPYEQY,TRBJ2-7,TRBV28,few
ASSITGLNTEAF,TRBJ1-1,TRBV19,-
ASSPQRQNMNTEAF,TRBJ1-1,TRBV18,-
ASRIGGLSGNTIY,TRBJ1-3,TRBV6-5,few
SVVTQLPNTEAF,TRBJ1-1,TRBV29-1,-
ASTGGSSGRALNTGELF,TRBJ2-2,TRBV2,-
ASSFGARGRGYEQY,TRBJ2-7,TRBV13,few
ASSLEVQGRAGYT,TRBJ1-2,TRBV7-9,few
ASSPPGFSGYEQY,TRBJ2-7,TRBV18,once
AWRRENTEAF,TRBJ1-1,TRBV30,-
ASSLGRVPDTQY,TRBJ2-3,TRBV11-2,-
ASSFNTGELF,TRBJ2-2,TRBV7-2,-
ASSFSVGPPGEQY,TRBJ2-7,TRBV7-8,few
ASSIGGRSYEQY,TRBJ2-7,TRBV19,few
ASSPRQIPTEAF,TRBJ1-1,TRBV5-1,once
ASSYHGGYYNEQF,TRBJ2-1,TRBV5-1,-
ASSLLALRETQY,TRBJ2-5,TRBV7-2,-
ASSLRSGLAGGSGEQY,TRBJ2-7,TRBV7-2,-